This record concerns one T cell receptor beta chain sequence. Its antigen is undetermined. This entry belongs to a study of T cell responses to AZD1222 COVID-19 vaccine. V shed 3 bases and J shed 6 bases, with 11 bases lying between them. This CDR3 spans 13 amino acids. TCRdb keeps only in-frame clones here, not all; method: immunoSEQ multiplex PCR. The data hold 75,000 to 95,000 clones, with 85% observed a single time. Findings and limits, study-wide: Increases in Spike-specific TCR breadth and depth were seen after two AZD1222 doses.

The chain combines TRBV12-3 or TRBV12-4 with TRBJ1-1, with a tentative D call TRBD1 (5 bases). The TCR originated in an adult who received the AZD1222 COVID-19 vaccine. The specimen was peripheral blood, collected 28 days after the second AZD1222 dose. CDR3 DNA: TGTGCCAGCAGTTTTAGCAGGGCATCTGAAGCTTTCTTT. This codes for CASSFSRASEAFF.